The T cell receptor (beta chain) under discussion was sequenced for a study of spatial heterogeneity in lung cancer. Study as a whole: In tumor regions, TCR transcript counts tracked strongly with a T cell module score from matched bulk RNA-seq. Study-level findings and limits: The study found that expanded intratumoral alpha and beta TCR counts tracked tumor mutation counts.

Indicated time point: sample taken at primary tumor resection. Donation came from 70 or so patients with untreated early-stage non-small cell lung cancer. Extraction of whole RNA from tumor, nontumor lung or frozen PBMC preceded unsorted sequencing. In its sample, this clonotype is medium-sized. Its antigen is undetermined. Germline V CDR1 and CDR2: SGHVS, FNYEAQ. V lost 5 bases to trimming and J lost 5 bases; unmatched junction nucleotides: 4. This CDR3 has 15 residues. Single TCR cDNA molecules each had their own unique molecular identifier. Using its own MiXCR run on the 5' RACE reads, TCRdb lists one record per CDR3 protein. The sample carries roughly 9,800 distinct CDR3 sequences, about 10% recorded once.

The sequencing used lung tumor tissue, collected at surgery. The chain recombines TRBV7-6 with TRBJ2-2; 11 bases line up with TRBD2. This TCR was recovered from a female donor with early-stage non-small cell lung cancer. CDR3 sequence (DNA): TGTGCCAGCAGCCCCCTAGCGGGAGGTACCGGGGAGCTGTTTTTT. This sequence encodes CASSPLAGGTGELFF.